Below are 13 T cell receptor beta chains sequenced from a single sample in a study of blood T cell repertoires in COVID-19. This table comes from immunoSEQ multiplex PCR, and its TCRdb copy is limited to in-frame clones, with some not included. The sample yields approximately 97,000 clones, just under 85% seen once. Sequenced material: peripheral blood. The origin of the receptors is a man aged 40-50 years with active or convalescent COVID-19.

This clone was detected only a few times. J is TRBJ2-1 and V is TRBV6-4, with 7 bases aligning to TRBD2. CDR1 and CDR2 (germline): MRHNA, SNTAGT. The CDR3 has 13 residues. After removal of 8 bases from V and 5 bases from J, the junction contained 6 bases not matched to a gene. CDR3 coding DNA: TGTGCCAGCCTAGGACTAGACCACAATGAGCAGTTCTTC. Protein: CASLGLDHNEQFF.

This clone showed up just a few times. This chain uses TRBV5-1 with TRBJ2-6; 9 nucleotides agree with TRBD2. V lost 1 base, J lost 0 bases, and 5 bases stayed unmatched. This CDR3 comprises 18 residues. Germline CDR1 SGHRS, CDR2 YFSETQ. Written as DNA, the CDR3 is TGCGCCAGCAGCTTGCCTAGCGGGGTCCGCTCTGGGGCCAACGTCCTGACTTTC. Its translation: CASSLPSGVRSGANVLTF.

The CDR3 bases are TGTGCCAGCAGCCTGGACCCCGCGGGTGGCTACACCTTC. Amino acids: CASSLDPAGGYTF. J is TRBJ1-2 and V is TRBV6-5; D ambiguous. V lost 6 bases, J lost 7 bases, and 15 bases lay in between. The CDR3 is 13 residues long. The germline CDR1 and CDR2 sequences are MNHEY and SVGAGI.

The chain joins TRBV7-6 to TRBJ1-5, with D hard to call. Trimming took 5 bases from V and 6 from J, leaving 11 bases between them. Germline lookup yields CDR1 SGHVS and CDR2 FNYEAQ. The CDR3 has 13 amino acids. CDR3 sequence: CASSPGGSQPQHF. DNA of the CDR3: TGTGCCAGCAGCCCCGGCGGTAGTCAGCCCCAGCATTTT.

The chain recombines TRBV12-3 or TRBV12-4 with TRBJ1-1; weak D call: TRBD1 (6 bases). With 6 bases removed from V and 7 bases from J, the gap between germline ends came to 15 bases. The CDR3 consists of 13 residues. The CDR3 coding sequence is TGTGCCAGCAGCGCCAAGGGGGTCGGTGAAGCTTTCTTT. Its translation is CASSAKGVGEAFF.

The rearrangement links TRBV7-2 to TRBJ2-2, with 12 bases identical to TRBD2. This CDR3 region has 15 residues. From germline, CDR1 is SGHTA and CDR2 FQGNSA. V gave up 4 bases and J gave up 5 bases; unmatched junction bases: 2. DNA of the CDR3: TGTGCCAGCAGCTCTGGACTAGCGGGGACCGGGGAGCTGTTTTTT. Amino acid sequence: CASSSGLAGTGELFF.

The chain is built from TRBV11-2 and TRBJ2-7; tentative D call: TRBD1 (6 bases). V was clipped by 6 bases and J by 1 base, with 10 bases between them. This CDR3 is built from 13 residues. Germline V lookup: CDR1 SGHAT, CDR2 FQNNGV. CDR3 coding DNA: TGTGCCAGCAGTCGGACAGATTCCTACGAGCAGTACTTC. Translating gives CASSRTDSYEQYF.

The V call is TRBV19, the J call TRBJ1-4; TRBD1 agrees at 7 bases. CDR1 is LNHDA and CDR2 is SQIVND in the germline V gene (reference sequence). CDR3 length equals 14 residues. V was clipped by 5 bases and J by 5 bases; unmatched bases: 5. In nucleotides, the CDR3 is TGTGCCAGTAGTCTTCCGGGACAGAATGAAAAACTGTTTTTT. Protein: CASSLPGQNEKLFF. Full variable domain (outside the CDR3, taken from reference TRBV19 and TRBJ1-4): DGGITQSPKYLFRKEGQNVTLSCEQNLNHDAMYWYRQDPGQGLRLIYYSQIVNDFQKGDIAEGYSVSREKKESFPLTVTSAQKNPTAFYLCASSLPGQNEKLFFGSGTQLSVL.

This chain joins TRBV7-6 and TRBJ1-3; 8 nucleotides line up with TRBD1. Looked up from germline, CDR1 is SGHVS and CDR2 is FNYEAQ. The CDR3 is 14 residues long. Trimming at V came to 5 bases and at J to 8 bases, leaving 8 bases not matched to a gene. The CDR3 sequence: CASSPTTGADTIYF. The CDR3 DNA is TGTGCCAGCAGCCCGACGACAGGGGCGGACACCATATATTTT. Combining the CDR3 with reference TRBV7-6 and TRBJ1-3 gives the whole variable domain GAGVSQSPRYKVTKRGQDVALRCDPISGHVSLYWYRQALGQGPEFLTYFNYEAQQDKSGLPNDRFSAERPEGSISTLTIQRTEQRDSAMYRCASSPTTGADTIYFGEGSWLTVV.

CDR3 nucleotides: TGCGCCAGCAGCTTCGACACGAACACTGAAGCTTTCTTT. Translation: CASSFDTNTEAFF. The chain couples TRBV5-1 to TRBJ1-1; unclear D gene. CDR1 and CDR2 from the germline V gene are SGHRS and YFSETQ. CDR3 length equals 13 residues. V lost 2 bases and J 1 base, leaving 6 bases between the germline ends.

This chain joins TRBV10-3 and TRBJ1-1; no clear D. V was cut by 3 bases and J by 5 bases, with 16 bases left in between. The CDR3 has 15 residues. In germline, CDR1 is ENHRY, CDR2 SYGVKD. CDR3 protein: CAISDRSEGKTEAFF. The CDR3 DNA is TGTGCCATCAGTGATCGATCGGAGGGCAAGACTGAAGCTTTCTTT.

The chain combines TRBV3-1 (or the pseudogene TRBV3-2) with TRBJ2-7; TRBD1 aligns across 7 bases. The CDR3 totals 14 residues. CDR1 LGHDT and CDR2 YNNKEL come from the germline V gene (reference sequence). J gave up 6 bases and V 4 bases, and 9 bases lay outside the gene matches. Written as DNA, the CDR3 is TGTGCCAGCAGCCTAGCCGACAGGGAGACCGAGCAGTACTTC. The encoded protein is CASSLADRETEQYF.

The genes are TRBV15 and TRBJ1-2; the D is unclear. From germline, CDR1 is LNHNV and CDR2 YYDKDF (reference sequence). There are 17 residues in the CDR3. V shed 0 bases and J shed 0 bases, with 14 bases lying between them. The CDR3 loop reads CATSRDLSYTANYGYTF. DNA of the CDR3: TGTGCCACCAGCAGAGACCTGAGCTATACCGCTAACTATGGCTACACCTTC.